This TCR beta chain was recorded in a study of blood T cells in healthy people across ages. J lost 2 bases, V lost 5 bases, and 7 bases had no gene match. The CDR3 covers 15 residues. Per the germline V gene, CDR1 is DFQATT and CDR2 is SNEGSKA (reference sequence). A J-beta primer mix and a sample-barcoded 5' primer were used in a second PCR of about 7 to 11 cycles. CDR3-containing paired-end reads numbered at least 2.5 million in each sample. One entry per CDR3 protein, called by TCRdb with MiXCR from the 5' RACE reads. The sample has about 970,000 distinct CDR3 sequences, 51% seen once. Sequencing was done on a sample of blood. This receptor was taken from a woman aged 60 to 75 in good health. The rearrangement joins TRBV20-1 to TRBJ2-7; TRBD2 matches 12 bases. CDR3 coding DNA: TGCAGTGCTCTACCCCTAGCGGGAGGGGCCTACGAGCAGTACTTC. It translates to CSALPLAGGAYEQYF.